A single TCR beta chain is shown here with its context. Treatment meaning: approximately 18 received Ad26.COV2.S at low or high dose, single or two shots; 5 received placebo; per-sample allocation not given. The investigators took samples on day 63 after the first vaccine or placebo injection. An Ad26 vector was used to express Wuhan-strain SARS-CoV-2 spike as the vaccine. This specimen comes from a study of Ad26.COV2.S vaccination and SARS-CoV-2 variants. TCRdb keeps only in-frame clones here, not all; method: immunoSEQ multiplex PCR. The sample has roughly 510,000 clones, around 88% seen once. The CDR3 is 16 amino acids. Trimming removed 0 bases from V and 0 bases from J, with 12 bases in between. In germline, CDR1 is LGHNA, CDR2 YNFKEQ.

This TCR was sampled from a person between 18 and 65 years old who received the Ad26.COV2.S COVID-19 vaccine or a placebo. The J gene is TRBJ2-7, the V gene TRBV4-2, with D possibly TRBD1 on 6 matching bases. Material: peripheral blood, obtained in a trial of Ad26.COV2.S vaccine versus placebo. The CDR3 sequence is CASSQDLVRGSYEQYF. The CDR3, as DNA: TGTGCCAGCAGCCAAGATCTTGTCAGGGGCTCCTACGAGCAGTACTTC.